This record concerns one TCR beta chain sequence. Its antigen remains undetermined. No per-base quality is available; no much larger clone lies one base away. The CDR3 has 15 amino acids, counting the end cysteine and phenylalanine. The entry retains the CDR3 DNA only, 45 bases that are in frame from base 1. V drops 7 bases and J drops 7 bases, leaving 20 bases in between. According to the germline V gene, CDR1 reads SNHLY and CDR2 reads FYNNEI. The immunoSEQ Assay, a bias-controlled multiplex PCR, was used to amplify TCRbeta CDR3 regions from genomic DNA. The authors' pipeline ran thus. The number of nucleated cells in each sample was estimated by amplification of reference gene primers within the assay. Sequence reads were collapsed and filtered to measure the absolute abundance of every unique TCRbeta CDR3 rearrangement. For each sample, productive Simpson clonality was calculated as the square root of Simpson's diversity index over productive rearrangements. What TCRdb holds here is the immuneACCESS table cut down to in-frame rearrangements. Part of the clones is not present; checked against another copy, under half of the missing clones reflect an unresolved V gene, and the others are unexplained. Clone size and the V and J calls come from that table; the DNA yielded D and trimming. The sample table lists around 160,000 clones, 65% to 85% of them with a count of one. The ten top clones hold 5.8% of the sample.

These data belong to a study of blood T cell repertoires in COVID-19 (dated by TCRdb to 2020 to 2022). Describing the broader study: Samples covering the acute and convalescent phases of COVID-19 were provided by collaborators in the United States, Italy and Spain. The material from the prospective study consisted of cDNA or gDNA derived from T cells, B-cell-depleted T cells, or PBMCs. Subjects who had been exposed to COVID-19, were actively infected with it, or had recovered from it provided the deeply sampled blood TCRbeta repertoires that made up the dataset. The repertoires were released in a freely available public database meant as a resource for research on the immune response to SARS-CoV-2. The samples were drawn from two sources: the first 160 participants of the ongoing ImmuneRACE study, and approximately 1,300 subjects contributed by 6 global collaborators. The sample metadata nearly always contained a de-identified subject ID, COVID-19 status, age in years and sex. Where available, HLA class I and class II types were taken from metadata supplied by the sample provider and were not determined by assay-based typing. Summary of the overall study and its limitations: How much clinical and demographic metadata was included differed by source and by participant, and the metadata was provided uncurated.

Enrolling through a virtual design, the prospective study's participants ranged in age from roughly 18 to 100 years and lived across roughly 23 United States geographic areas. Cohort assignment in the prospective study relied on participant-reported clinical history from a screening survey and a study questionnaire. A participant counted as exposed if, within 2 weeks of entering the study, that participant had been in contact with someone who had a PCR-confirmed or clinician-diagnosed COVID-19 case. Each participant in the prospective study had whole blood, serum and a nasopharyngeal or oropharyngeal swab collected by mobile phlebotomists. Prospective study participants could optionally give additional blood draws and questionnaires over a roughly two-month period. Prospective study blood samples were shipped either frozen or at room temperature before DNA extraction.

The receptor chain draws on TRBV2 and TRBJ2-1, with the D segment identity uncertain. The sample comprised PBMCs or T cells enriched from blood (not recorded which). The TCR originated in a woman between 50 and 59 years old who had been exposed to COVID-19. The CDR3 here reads CASTHALSPRNEQFF. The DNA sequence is TGTGCCAGCACCCACGCACTATCGCCCCGAAATGAGCAGTTCTTC.